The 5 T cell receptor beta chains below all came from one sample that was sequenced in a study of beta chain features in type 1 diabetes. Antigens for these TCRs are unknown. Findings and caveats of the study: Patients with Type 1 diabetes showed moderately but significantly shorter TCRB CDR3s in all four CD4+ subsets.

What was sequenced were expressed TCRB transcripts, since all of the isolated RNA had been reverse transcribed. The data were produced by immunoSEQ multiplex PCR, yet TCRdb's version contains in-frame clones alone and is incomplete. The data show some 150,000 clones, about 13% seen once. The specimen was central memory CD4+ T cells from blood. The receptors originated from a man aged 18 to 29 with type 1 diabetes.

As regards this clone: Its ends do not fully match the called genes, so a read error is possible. The CDR3 loop is CSWSVGGLNEKLFF. The DNA for the CDR3 is TGTTCCTGGAGTGTAGGGGGTCTTAATGAAAAACTGTTTTTT. This chain links TRBV30 with TRBJ1-4; weak D call: TRBD1 (6 bases). Germline CDR1 and CDR2: GTSNPN and SVGIG (reference sequence). CDR3 length: 14 residues.

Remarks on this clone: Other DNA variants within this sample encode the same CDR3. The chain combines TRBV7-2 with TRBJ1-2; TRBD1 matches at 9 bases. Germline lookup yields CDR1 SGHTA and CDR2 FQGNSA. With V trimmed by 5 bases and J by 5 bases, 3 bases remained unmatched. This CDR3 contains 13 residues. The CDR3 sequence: CASSAGQGYGYTF. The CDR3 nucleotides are TGTGCCAGCAGCGCCGGACAGGGGTATGGCTACACCTTC.

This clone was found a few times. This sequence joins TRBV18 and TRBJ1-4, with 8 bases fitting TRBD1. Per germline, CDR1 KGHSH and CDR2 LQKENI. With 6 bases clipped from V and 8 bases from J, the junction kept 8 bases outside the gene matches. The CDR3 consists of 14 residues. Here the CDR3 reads CASSPDRVREKLFF. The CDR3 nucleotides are TGTGCCAGCTCCCCGGACAGGGTGAGAGAAAAACTGTTTTTT.

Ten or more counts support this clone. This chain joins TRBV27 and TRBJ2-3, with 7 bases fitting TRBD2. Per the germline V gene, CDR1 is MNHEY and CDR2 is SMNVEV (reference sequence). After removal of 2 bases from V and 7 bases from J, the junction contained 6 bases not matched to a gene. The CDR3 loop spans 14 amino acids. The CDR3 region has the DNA TGTGCCAGCAGTTTAGCGGGGCGGGGGAATACGCAGTATTTT. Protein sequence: CASSLAGRGNTQYF.

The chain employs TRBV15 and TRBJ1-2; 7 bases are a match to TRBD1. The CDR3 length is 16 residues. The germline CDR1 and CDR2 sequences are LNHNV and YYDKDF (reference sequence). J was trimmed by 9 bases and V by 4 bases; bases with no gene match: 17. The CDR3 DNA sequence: TGTGCCACCAGCACCGCAAGCCTCGACAGGGTTTATAGCTACACCTTC. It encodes CATSTASLDRVYSYTF.